The present TCR beta chain was sequenced within a study of blood T cells in healthy people across ages. Findings and limits, study-wide: Estimated diversity across one million T cells was deemed an underestimate. TCR beta diversity correlated strongly with naive T cell percentage.

A sample-barcoded 5' primer and a J-beta primer mix were used in a second PCR of roughly 6 to 11 cycles. TCRdb re-called the 5' RACE reads with MiXCR, one entry per CDR3 protein. In the table there are approximately 770,000 distinct CDR3 sequences, 58% of which are singletons. This clonotype was detected only a few times. What it binds is not known. Germline lookup yields CDR1 LGHDT and CDR2 YNNKEL (reference sequence). The length of the CDR3 is 17 residues. The V gene end was trimmed by 4 bases and the J gene end by 8 bases; junction bases not matched to a gene: 14. The study isolated at least 6.5 million PBMCs from each sample. RNA extraction gave at least 5 micrograms of total RNA per sample.

Source material: blood. This sequence joins TRBV3-1 and TRBJ2-1; TRBD2 aligns across 10 bases. This clonotype was obtained from a man in his thirties or forties in good health. CDR3: CASSPRLPSGSWDEQFF. The DNA for the CDR3 is TGTGCCAGCAGCCCCCGTCTGCCTAGCGGGAGTTGGGATGAGCAGTTCTTC.